Below, 26 T cell receptor beta chains from the same sample are listed, as sequenced in a study of T cells in localized non-small cell lung cancer. Assay used: immunoSEQ multiplex PCR; TCRdb lists only in-frame clones, some missing. Of under 45,000 clones in the sample, 65% to 90% were seen once. Sequenced material: PBMCs, taken before any cancer treatment. Source of these receptors: a man between 40 and 75 years old with stage II lung adenocarcinoma.

The chain joins TRBV28 to TRBJ1-3; perhaps TRBD1 as D (6 bases). CDR1 MDHEN and CDR2 SYDVKM come from the germline V gene. Trimming cost V 4 bases and J 0 bases, with 25 bases left between them. The CDR3 is 20 amino acids. CDR3 residues: CASSSYPGHPKSGSGNTIYF. The DNA for the CDR3 is TGTGCCAGCAGTTCCTATCCGGGACACCCGAAGAGTGGCTCTGGAAACACCATATATTTT.

The V and J genes are TRBV7-2 and TRBJ2-3; 10 bases line up with TRBD1. V lost 3 bases to trimming and J lost 3 bases; unmatched junction nucleotides: 3. This CDR3 is built from 15 residues. The germline gives CDR1 SGHTA, CDR2 FQGNSA. The CDR3 DNA reads as TGTGCCAGCAGCTTCGACAGGGGGCGGACAGATACGCAGTATTTT. It specifies CASSFDRGRTDTQYF.

J is TRBJ2-7 and V is TRBV6-5; D may correspond to TRBD1 or TRBD2 (5 bases each). Trimming left V 6 bases short and J 1 base short, with 7 bases between. The CDR3 is made up of 12 amino acids. The germline V gene has CDR1 MNHEY and CDR2 SVGAGI. The DNA for the CDR3 is TGTGCCAGCAGCAGGGAGTCCTACGAGCAGTACTTC. Residues: CASSRESYEQYF.

This clone has just one count. Other DNA sequences in the same sample also yield this CDR3. This chain joins TRBV30 and TRBJ2-7, with 8 bases lining up with TRBD1. The CDR3 spans 14 residues. Germline CDR1 and CDR2: GTSNPN and SVGIG (reference sequence). Losses at the gene ends were 2 bases for V and 3 bases for J; bases not matched to a gene: 6. CDR3 DNA: TGTGCCTGGAGTTTACCGACAGGGGTCTACGAGCAGTACTTC. Translation: CAWSLPTGVYEQYF.

The chain combines TRBV7-6 with TRBJ1-5; 7 bases match TRBD1. The CDR3 has 15 residues. V was pared by 4 bases and J by 2 bases, with 5 bases of the junction left unmatched. Germline assignment: CDR1 SGHVS and CDR2 FNYEAQ. This CDR3 reads CASSSRQGGNQPQHF. DNA of the CDR3: TGTGCCAGCAGCTCCCGACAGGGTGGCAATCAGCCCCAGCATTTT.

V and J are TRBV2 and TRBJ2-3; D assignment may be TRBD1 or TRBD2 (6 bases each). There are 14 residues in the CDR3. V was cut by 7 bases and J by 2 bases, with 13 bases left in between. Germline loops: CDR1 SNHLY, CDR2 FYNNEI. Here the CDR3 reads CASIYGGSTDTQYF. The CDR3 DNA is TGTGCCAGCATTTACGGGGGCTCCACAGATACGCAGTATTTT.

This rearrangement joins TRBV13 to TRBJ1-1; possibly TRBD1 for D (5 bases). CDR1 is PRHDT, CDR2 FYEKMQ, per germline (reference sequence). This CDR3 has 15 residues. V was pared by 5 bases and J by 0 bases, with 13 bases between. The CDR3 is CASSATGLMNTEAFF. CDR3 nucleotide sequence: TGTGCCAGCAGCGCAACGGGACTTATGAACACTGAAGCTTTCTTT.

This CDR3 reads CASRYNPFGTTGYTF. The DNA of the CDR3 is TGTGCCAGCAGATATAACCCTTTCGGGACAACTGGCTACACCTTC. The rearrangement joins TRBV7-2 to TRBJ1-2; a weak D match, TRBD1 (6 bases). Germline V gives CDR1 SGHTA, CDR2 FQGNSA. The CDR3 length is 15 residues. V was cut by 6 bases and J by 7 bases, with 21 bases left in between. The full variable domain, in which reference TRBV7-2 and TRBJ1-2 provide the parts outside the CDR3, is GAGVSQSPSNKVTEKGKDVELRCDPISGHTALYWYRQSLGQGLEFLIYFQGNSAPDKSGLPSDRFSAERTGGSVSTLTIQRTQQEDSAVYLCASRYNPFGTTGYTFGSGTRLTVV.

By proportion, this clone is medium-sized (0.01 to 0.1%). The chain has TRBV5-4 and TRBJ1-3; D not resolved. The CDR3 covers 14 residues. CDR1 SGHNT and CDR2 YYREEE come from the germline V gene (reference sequence). Trimming left V 9 bases short and J 0 bases short, with 13 bases between. The CDR3 sequence: CANGSRDSGNTIYF. The CDR3 DNA reads as TGTGCCAATGGTTCTCGGGACTCTGGAAACACCATATATTTT. Full variable domain (outside the CDR3, taken from reference TRBV5-4 and TRBJ1-3): ETGVTQSPTHLIKTRGQQVTLRCSSQSGHNTVSWYQQALGQGPQFIFQYYREEENGRGNFPPRFSGLQFPNYSSELNVNALELDDSALYLCANGSRDSGNTIYFGEGSWLTVV.

This chain joins TRBV6-6 and TRBJ2-7, with 8 nucleotides matching TRBD1. Looked up from germline, CDR1 is MNHNY and CDR2 is SVGAGI (reference sequence). With 5 bases clipped from V and 6 bases from J, the junction kept 9 bases outside the gene matches. CDR3 length equals 14 residues. The CDR3 DNA is TGTGCCAGCAGTCTTCCGGGACAGGCCGCCGAGCAGTACTTC. Residues: CASSLPGQAAEQYF.

The chain has TRBV11-1 and TRBJ2-7; D is unresolved. V was clipped by 1 base and J by 5 bases, with 12 bases between them. This CDR3 is built from 14 residues. Germline CDR1 and CDR2: SGHAT and FQDESV (reference sequence). The CDR3 nucleotides read TGTGCCAGCAGCTTAGGGCCCCTCCTAAACGAGCAGTACTTC. It is translated as CASSLGPLLNEQYF.

The chain couples TRBV14 to TRBJ2-7; TRBD2 aligns across 10 bases. With 1 base clipped from V and 1 base from J, the junction kept 1 base outside the gene matches. Per germline, CDR1 SGHDN and CDR2 FVKESK. The CDR3 has 15 residues. Here the CDR3 reads CASSQVAGGSYEQYF. The CDR3 nucleotides read TGTGCCAGCAGCCAAGTAGCGGGGGGATCCTACGAGCAGTACTTC.

The J gene is TRBJ2-2, the V gene TRBV5-6, with no clear D. CDR3 length: 11 residues. Looked up from germline, CDR1 is SGHDT and CDR2 is YYEEEE. Trimming left V 4 bases short and J 7 bases short, with 5 bases between. CDR3 sequence: CASSRSGELFF. As DNA, the CDR3 is TGTGCCAGCAGCCGTAGCGGGGAGCTGTTTTTT.

The chain employs TRBV29-1 and TRBJ2-5; D is ambiguous. V lost 5 bases and J lost 1, with 5 bases in between. Germline CDR1 SQVTM, CDR2 ANQGSEA. The CDR3 runs to 11 residues. The CDR3 nucleotides read TGCAGCGTTAACAGCCAAGAGACCCAGTACTTC. Translated, it gives CSVNSQETQYF.

This chain joins TRBV9 and TRBJ1-3, with 8 bases matching TRBD1. This CDR3 has 14 residues. J gave up 7 bases and V 3 bases, and 6 bases lay outside the gene matches. Germline V lookup: CDR1 SGDLS, CDR2 YYNGEE. The CDR3 bases are TGTGCCAGCAGCGCAAGACAGGGGTTGAACACCATATATTTT. This gives the protein CASSARQGLNTIYF.

The chain couples TRBV19 to TRBJ2-3; 7 bases match TRBD2. The CDR3 extends over 15 amino acids. The germline V gene has CDR1 LNHDA and CDR2 SQIVND (reference sequence). V dropped 6 bases and J dropped 0; count of bases not matched to a gene: 6. The CDR3 bases are TGTGCCAGTAGCATACTAGCGTCTAGCACAGATACGCAGTATTTT. Translating gives CASSILASSTDTQYF.

The rearrangement links TRBV7-6 to TRBJ2-5; D perhaps matches TRBD1 (6 bases). The CDR3 runs to 14 residues. V was trimmed by 5 bases and J by 7 bases, leaving 17 bases between them. Germline loops: CDR1 SGHVS, CDR2 FNYEAQ. The DNA for the CDR3 is TGTGCCAGCAGCGAGTCCCCCGTAGGGGGGACCCAGTACTTC. Amino acids: CASSESPVGGTQYF.

This chain links TRBV7-3 with TRBJ2-5; D perhaps matches TRBD1 (6 bases). CDR1 is SGHTA, CDR2 FQGTGA, per germline. This CDR3 has 15 residues. Between the trimmed V and J ends, which lost 1 base and 7 bases, there was a span of 16 bases. In nucleotides, the CDR3 is TGTGCCAGCAGCTTAAACCCGGGACATACCTCGACCCAGTACTTC. It codes for CASSLNPGHTSTQYF.

This clone was observed once. Here the CDR3 reads CASSSRTGGSWETQYF. Written as DNA, the CDR3 is TGTGCCAGTAGTTCGCGTACAGGGGGTAGCTGGGAGACCCAGTACTTC. V is TRBV19 and J is TRBJ2-5; 8 bases match TRBD1. Germline trimming cut 5 bases from V and 5 bases from J; bases unmatched to any gene: 13. The germline gives CDR1 LNHDA, CDR2 SQIVND (reference sequence). This CDR3 comprises 16 residues.

The CDR3 DNA reads as TGTGCCAGCAGCCTAGAGACAGGAGCTCGGGAGACCCAGTACTTC. Translated: CASSLETGARETQYF. The J gene is TRBJ2-5, the V gene TRBV5-5; a weak D match, TRBD1 (6 bases). The V and J ends lost 4 bases and 5 bases respectively, with 18 bases between them. CDR1 and CDR2 from the germline V gene are SGHKS and YYEKEE (reference sequence). The CDR3 totals 15 residues.

V usage is TRBV15 and J usage is TRBJ1-4; possible D gene TRBD1, 5 bases. Looked up from germline, CDR1 is LNHNV and CDR2 is YYDKDF (reference sequence). The CDR3 contains 15 residues. V lost 5 bases and J 8 bases, leaving 18 bases between the germline ends. The CDR3 protein is CATSSEKGTIEKLFF. CDR3 coding DNA: TGTGCCACCAGCTCAGAAAAGGGGACCATCGAAAAACTGTTTTTT.

The chain employs TRBV7-8 and TRBJ1-3; D is ambiguous. V gave up 6 bases and J gave up 0 bases, with 12 bases separating them. From germline, CDR1 is SGHVS and CDR2 FQNEAQ. This CDR3 has 15 amino acids. CDR3 sequence (DNA): TGTGCCAGCAGGGGGTTACGGAACTCTGGAAACACCATATATTTT. Amino acids: CASRGLRNSGNTIYF.

The chain is built from TRBV19 and TRBJ2-1; possibly TRBD1 for D (6 bases). The germline gives CDR1 LNHDA, CDR2 SQIVND (reference sequence). The CDR3 runs 15 residues. The germline V and J ends were trimmed by 3 bases and 0 bases, with 9 bases remaining between them. The CDR3 here is CASSMGQGSYNEQFF. In nucleotides, the CDR3 is TGTGCCAGTAGTATGGGACAAGGCTCCTACAATGAGCAGTTCTTC.

The rearrangement joins TRBV6-5 to TRBJ1-6; TRBD1 might be the D (5 bases). Germline CDR1 and CDR2: MNHEY and SVGAGI. CDR3 length equals 14 residues. Trimming shortened V by 2 bases and J by 10 bases, and 12 bases separated the two germline ends. This CDR3 is CASSYGAEISPLHF. In DNA form, the CDR3 reads TGTGCCAGCAGTTACGGGGCAGAGATATCACCCCTCCACTTT.

The chain has TRBV5-4 and TRBJ2-6; a weak D match, TRBD1 (6 bases). Trimming took 4 bases from V and 0 from J, leaving 11 bases between them. The germline CDR1 and CDR2 sequences are SGHNT and YYREEE (reference sequence). The CDR3 covers 16 residues. CDR3 nucleotide sequence: TGTGCCAGCAGCGAAGGACAGCCCTCTGGGGCCAACGTCCTGACTTTC. This encodes CASSEGQPSGANVLTF.

The rearrangement joins TRBV4-2 to TRBJ2-1; the match to TRBD2 covers 11 bases. CDR1 and CDR2 from the germline V gene are LGHNA and YNFKEQ. The CDR3 has 15 residues. V lost 0 bases and J lost 8; bases outside the gene matches: 3. CDR3 nucleotide sequence: TGTGCCAGCAGCCAAGAGACTAGCGGGATTGATGAGCAGTTCTTC. This translates into CASSQETSGIDEQFF.